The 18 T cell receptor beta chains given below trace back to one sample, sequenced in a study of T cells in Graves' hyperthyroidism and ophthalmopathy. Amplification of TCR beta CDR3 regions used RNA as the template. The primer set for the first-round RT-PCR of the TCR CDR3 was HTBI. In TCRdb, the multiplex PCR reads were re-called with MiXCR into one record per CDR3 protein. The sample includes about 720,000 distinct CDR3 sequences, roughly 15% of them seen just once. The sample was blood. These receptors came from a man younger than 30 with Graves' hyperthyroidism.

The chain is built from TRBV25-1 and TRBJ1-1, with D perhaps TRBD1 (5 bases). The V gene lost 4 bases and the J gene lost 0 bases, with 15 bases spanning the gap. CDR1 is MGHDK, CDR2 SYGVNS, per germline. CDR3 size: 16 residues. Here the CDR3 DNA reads TGTGCCAGCAGTGCGGGGCTACCACGCATGAACACTGAAGCTTTCTTT. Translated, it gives CASSAGLPRMNTEAFF.

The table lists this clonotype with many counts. The CDR3 region is CASSLALRGNTEAFF. The CDR3 nucleotides are TGTGCCAGCAGTTTAGCGCTAAGGGGAAACACTGAAGCTTTCTTT. V and J are TRBV12-3 or TRBV12-4 and TRBJ1-1, with D possibly matching TRBD1 (5 bases). This CDR3 spans 15 amino acids. The V end lost 0 bases, the J end lost 2 bases, and 10 bases lay between the germline ends.

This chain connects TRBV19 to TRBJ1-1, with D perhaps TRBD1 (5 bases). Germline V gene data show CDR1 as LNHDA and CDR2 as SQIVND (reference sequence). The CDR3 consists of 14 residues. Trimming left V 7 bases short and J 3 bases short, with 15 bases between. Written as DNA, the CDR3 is TGTGCCAGTAATACCCCCGGCAGGGACACTGAAGCTTTCTTT. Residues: CASNTPGRDTEAFF.

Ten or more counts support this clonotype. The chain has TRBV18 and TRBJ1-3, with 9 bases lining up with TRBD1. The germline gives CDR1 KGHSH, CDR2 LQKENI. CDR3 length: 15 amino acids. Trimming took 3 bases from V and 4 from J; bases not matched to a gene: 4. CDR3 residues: CASSPPGTGGNTIYF. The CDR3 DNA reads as TGTGCCAGCTCACCCCCCGGGACAGGGGGAAACACCATATATTTT.

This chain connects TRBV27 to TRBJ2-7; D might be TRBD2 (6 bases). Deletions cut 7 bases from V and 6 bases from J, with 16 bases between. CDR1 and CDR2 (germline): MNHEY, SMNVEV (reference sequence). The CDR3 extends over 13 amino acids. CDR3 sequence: CASTPGGTGEQYF. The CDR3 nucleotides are TGTGCCAGCACCCCCGGGGGAACGGGCGAGCAGTACTTC.

The CDR3 nucleotides are TGCAGTGCTAGCGGGGGAGGTACGTCGTACAATGAGCAGTTCTTC. Amino acids: CSASGGGTSYNEQFF. The chain recombines TRBV20-1 with TRBJ2-1, with D perhaps TRBD2 (6 bases). V was pared by 3 bases and J by 4 bases, with 16 bases between. The germline V gene has CDR1 DFQATT and CDR2 SNEGSKA (reference sequence). The CDR3 has 15 amino acids.

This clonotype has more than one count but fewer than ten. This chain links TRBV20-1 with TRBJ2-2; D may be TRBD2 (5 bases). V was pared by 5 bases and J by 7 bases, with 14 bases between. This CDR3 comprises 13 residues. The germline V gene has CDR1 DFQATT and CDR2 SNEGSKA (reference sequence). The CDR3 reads CSAPGLQGGELFF. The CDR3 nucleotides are TGCAGTGCTCCCGGACTGCAAGGCGGGGAGCTGTTTTTT.

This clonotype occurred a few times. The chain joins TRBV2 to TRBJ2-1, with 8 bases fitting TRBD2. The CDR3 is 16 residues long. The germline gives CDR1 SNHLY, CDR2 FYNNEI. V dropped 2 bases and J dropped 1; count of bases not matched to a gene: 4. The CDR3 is CASSEIAGLSYNEQFF. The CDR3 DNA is TGTGCCAGCAGTGAAATAGCGGGATTATCCTACAATGAGCAGTTCTTC.

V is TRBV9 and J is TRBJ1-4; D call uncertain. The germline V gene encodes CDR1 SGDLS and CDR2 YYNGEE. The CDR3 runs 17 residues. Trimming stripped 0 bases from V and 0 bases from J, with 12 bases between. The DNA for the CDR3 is TGTGCCAGCAGCGTAGAACCCACAGCCGCAACTAATGAAAAACTGTTTTTT. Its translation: CASSVEPTAATNEKLFF.

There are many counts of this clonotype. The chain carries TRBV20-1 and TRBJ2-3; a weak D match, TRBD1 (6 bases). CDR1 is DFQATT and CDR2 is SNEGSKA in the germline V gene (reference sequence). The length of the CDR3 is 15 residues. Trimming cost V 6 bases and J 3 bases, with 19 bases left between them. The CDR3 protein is CSATGGHILTDTQYF. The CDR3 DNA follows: TGCAGTGCCACTGGGGGCCACATTTTGACAGATACGCAGTATTTT.

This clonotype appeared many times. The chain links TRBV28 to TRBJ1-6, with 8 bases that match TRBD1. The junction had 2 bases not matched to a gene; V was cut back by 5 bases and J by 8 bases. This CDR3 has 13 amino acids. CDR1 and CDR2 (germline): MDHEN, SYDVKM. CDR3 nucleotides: TGTGCCAGCAGTCCGGGACAGGATTCACCCCTCCACTTT. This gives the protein CASSPGQDSPLHF.

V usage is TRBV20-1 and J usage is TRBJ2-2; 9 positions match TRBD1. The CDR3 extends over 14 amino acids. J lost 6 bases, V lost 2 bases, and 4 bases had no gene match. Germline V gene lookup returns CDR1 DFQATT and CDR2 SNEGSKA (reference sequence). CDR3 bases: TGCAGTGCTAGAACAACAGGGGGCCCCGGGGAGCTGTTTTTT. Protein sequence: CSARTTGGPGELFF.

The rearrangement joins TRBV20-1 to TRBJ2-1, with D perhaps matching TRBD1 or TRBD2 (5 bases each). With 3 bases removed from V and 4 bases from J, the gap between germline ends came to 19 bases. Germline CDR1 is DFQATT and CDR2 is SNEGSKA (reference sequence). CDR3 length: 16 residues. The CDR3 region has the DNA TGCAGTGCTAGCGAGAGGGGATCTATGGGGTACAATGAGCAGTTCTTC. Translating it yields CSASERGSMGYNEQFF.

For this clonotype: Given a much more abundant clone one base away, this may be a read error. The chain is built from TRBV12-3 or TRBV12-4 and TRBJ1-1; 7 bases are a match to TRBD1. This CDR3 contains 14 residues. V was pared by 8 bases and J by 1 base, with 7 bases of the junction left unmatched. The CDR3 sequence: CASWGAGGNTEAFF. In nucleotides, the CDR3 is TGTGCCAGCTGGGGGGCAGGGGGGAACACTGAAGCTTTCTTT.

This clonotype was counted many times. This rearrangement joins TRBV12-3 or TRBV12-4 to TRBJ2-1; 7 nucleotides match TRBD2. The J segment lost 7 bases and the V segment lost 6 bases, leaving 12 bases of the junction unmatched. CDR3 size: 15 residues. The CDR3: CASRVGGGGGNEQFF. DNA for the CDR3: TGTGCCAGCAGAGTAGGAGGCGGGGGAGGAAATGAGCAGTTCTTC.

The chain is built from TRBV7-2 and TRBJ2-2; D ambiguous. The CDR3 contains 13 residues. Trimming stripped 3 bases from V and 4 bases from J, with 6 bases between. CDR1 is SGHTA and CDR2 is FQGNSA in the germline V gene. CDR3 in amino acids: CASSFLPTGELFF. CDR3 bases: TGTGCCAGCAGCTTCCTACCCACCGGGGAGCTGTTTTTT.

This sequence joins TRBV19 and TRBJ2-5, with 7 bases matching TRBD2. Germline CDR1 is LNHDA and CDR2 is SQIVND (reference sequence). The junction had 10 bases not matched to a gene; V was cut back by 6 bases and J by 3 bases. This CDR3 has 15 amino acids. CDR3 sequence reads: CASRPIGRNEETQYF. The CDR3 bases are TGTGCCAGTAGGCCGATCGGGAGGAATGAAGAGACCCAGTACTTC.

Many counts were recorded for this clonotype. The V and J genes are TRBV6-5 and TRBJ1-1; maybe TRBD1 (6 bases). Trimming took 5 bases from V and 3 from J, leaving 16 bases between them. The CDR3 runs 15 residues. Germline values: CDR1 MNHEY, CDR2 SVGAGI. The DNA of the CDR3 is TGTGCCAGCAGTGTCAGACAGGCCGCGGACACTGAAGCTTTCTTT. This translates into CASSVRQAADTEAFF.